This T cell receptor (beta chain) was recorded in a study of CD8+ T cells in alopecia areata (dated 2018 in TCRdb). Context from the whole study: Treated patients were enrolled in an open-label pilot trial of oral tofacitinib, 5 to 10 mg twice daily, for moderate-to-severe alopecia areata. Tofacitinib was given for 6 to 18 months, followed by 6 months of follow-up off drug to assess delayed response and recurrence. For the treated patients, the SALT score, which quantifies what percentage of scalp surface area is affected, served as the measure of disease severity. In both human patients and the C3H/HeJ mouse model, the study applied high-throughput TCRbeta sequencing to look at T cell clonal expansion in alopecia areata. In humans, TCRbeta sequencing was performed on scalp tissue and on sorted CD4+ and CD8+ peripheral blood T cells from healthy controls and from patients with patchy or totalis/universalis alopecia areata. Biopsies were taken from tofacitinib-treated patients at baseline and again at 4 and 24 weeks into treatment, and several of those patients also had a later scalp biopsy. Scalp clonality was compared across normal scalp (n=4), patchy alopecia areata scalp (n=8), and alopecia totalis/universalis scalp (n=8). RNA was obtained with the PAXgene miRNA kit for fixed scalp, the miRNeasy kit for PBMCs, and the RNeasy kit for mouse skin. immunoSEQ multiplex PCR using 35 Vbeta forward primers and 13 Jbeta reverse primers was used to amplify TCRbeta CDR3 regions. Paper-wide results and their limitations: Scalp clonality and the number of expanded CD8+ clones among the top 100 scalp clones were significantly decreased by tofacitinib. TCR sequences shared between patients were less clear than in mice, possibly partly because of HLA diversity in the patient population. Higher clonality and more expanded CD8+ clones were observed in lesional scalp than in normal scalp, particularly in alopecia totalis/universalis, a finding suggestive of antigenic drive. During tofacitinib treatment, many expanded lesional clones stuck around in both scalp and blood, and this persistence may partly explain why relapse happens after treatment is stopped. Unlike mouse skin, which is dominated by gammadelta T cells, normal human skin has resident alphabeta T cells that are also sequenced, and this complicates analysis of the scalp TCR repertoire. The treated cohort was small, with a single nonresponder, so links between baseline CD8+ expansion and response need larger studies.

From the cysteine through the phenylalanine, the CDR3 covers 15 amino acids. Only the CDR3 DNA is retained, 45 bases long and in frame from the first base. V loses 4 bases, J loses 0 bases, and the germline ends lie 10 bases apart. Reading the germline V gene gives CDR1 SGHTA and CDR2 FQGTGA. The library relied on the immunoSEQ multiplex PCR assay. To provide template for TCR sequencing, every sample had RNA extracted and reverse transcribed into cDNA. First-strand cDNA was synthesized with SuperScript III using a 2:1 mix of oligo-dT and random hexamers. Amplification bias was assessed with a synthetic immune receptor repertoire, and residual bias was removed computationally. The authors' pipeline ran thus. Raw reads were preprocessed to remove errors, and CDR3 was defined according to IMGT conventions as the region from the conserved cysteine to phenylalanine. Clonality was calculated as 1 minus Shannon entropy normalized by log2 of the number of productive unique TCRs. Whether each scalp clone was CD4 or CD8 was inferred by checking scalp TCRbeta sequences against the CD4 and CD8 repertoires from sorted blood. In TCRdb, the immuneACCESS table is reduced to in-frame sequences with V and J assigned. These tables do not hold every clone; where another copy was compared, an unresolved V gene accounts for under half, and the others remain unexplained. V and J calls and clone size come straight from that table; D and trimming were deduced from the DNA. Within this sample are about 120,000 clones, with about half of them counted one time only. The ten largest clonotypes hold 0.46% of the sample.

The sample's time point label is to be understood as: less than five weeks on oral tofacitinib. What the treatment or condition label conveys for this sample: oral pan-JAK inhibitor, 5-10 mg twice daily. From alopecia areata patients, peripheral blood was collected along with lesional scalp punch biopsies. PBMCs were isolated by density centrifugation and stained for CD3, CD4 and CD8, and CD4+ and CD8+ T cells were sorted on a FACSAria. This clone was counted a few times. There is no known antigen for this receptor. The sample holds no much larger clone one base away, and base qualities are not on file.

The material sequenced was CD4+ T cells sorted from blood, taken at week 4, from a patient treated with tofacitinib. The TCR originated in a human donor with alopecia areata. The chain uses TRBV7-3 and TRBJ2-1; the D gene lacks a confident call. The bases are TGTGCCAGCAGCTACGAGAGGCGCTCCTACAATGAGCAGTTCTTC. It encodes CASSYERRSYNEQFF.